The 10 T cell receptor beta chains in this list originate from one sample, sequenced in a study of neurological immune-mediated disorders. Using its own MiXCR run on the 5' RACE reads, TCRdb lists one record per CDR3 protein. The sample carries 45,000 to 70,000 distinct CDR3 sequences, over 4% recorded once. Sequencing used PBMCs. These TCRs come from a man aged 45-60 years with multiple sclerosis.

A few counts support this clonotype. The chain links TRBV10-3 to TRBJ2-7; TRBD1 agrees at 7 bases. The trim removed 8 bases at V and 7 bases at J, leaving 5 bases unmatched. The germline CDR1 and CDR2 sequences are ENHRY and SYGVKD. This CDR3 is 11 amino acids long. Written as DNA, the CDR3 is TGTGCCATCGGACAGGTCGAAGAGCAGTACTTC. This encodes CAIGQVEEQYF.

Many counts were recorded for this clonotype. V and J are TRBV4-1 and TRBJ2-7; D not resolved. The CDR3 consists of 15 residues. From germline, CDR1 is MGHRA and CDR2 YSYEKL. V was pared by 4 bases and J by 0 bases, with 13 bases between. The CDR3, as DNA: TGCGCCAGCAGCCCCTCCCCTCTGAGCTCCTACGAGCAGTACTTC. Its protein product is CASSPSPLSSYEQYF.

The table lists this clonotype with many counts. One end of the junction is discordant with germline, which a read error may explain. This chain connects TRBV20-1 to TRBJ1-5; D remains unclear. This CDR3 has 14 amino acids. Germline-derived CDR1 and CDR2 are DFQATT and SNEGSKA (reference sequence). CDR3 in DNA: TGCAGTGCAAACGACGGAATTAGCAATCAGCCCCAGAATTTT. It translates to CSANDGISNQPQNF.

This clonotype showed up many times. The chain joins TRBV5-6 to TRBJ1-1; D remains unclear. The CDR3 has 13 amino acids. Germline loops: CDR1 SGHDT, CDR2 YYEEEE. V gave up 3 bases and J gave up 5 bases, with 11 bases separating them. The DNA for the CDR3 is TGTGCCAGCAGCTCCCCCTTTTATACTGAAGCTTTCTTT. It encodes CASSSPFYTEAFF.

This clonotype was detected many times. This chain uses TRBV29-1 with TRBJ1-2; 8 nucleotides match TRBD1. The CDR3 loop spans 13 amino acids. Losses at the gene ends were 3 bases for V and 7 bases for J; bases not matched to a gene: 7. Germline lookup yields CDR1 SQVTM and CDR2 ANQGSEA. The CDR3 here is CSVDRGPVPGYTF. CDR3 bases: TGCAGCGTTGACAGGGGGCCAGTCCCTGGCTACACCTTC.

This clonotype has a count of ten or more. V is TRBV7-6 and J is TRBJ2-1, with D perhaps matching TRBD2 (5 bases). V gave up 3 bases and J gave up 9 bases, with 15 bases separating them. The CDR3 is 14 amino acids. Germline V gene lookup returns CDR1 SGHVS and CDR2 FNYEAQ. The CDR3 nucleotides read TGTGCCAGCAGCTTGGACTCGAGCGTCAGTGAGCAGTTCTTC. It codes for CASSLDSSVSEQFF. The full variable domain, completed using reference TRBV7-6 and TRBJ2-1, is GAGVSQSPRYKVTKRGQDVALRCDPISGHVSLYWYRQALGQGPEFLTYFNYEAQQDKSGLPNDRFSAERPEGSISTLTIQRTEQRDSAMYRCASSLDSSVSEQFFGPGTRLTVL.

In its sample, this clonotype was seen many times. The junction departs from the called germline gene at one end, perhaps through a read error. DNA for the CDR3: TGTGCCAGCAGGGGCAGGAGGAACTCTGAAGCTTTCTTT. It translates to CASRGRRNSEAFF. The J gene is TRBJ1-1, the V gene TRBV6-5; no firm D call. The germline CDR1 and CDR2 sequences are MNHEY and SVGAGI. The CDR3 has 13 amino acids.

This clonotype was counted many times. The chain uses TRBV6-5 and TRBJ1-1; D is unclear. V lost 8 bases, J lost 1 base, and 5 bases lay in between. Germline V gene sequence: CDR1 MNHEY, CDR2 SVGAGI. The CDR3 sequence is 11 residues long. In DNA, the CDR3 is TGTGCCAGCTGCGGGAACACTGAAGCTTTCTTT. This encodes CASCGNTEAFF.

The V and J genes are TRBV7-9 and TRBJ1-5; D unclear. This CDR3 is built from 14 residues. The germline V gene has CDR1 SEHNR and CDR2 FQNEAQ (reference sequence). The V end was cut by 5 bases, the J end by 3 bases, with 11 bases between. This CDR3 reads CASSETSSNQPQHF. In nucleotides, the CDR3 is TGTGCCAGCAGCGAGACATCTTCCAATCAGCCCCAGCATTTT.

This clonotype was seen many times. The rearrangement links TRBV9 to TRBJ2-1, with a weak D call TRBD1 (6 bases). V lost 3 bases and J lost 0, with 13 bases in between. Germline CDR1 reads SGDLS; CDR2 reads YYNGEE. The CDR3 is 16 residues long. The CDR3 DNA reads TGTGCCAGCAGCGCCGAGCAGGGGACCTCCTACAATGAGCAGTTCTTC. Its protein is CASSAEQGTSYNEQFF. Filled out from reference TRBV9 and TRBJ2-1, the complete variable domain reads DSGVTQTPKHLITATGQRVTLRCSPRSGDLSVYWYQQSLDQGLQFLIQYYNGEERAKGNILERFSAQQFPDLHSELNLSSLELGDSALYFCASSAEQGTSYNEQFFGPGTRLTVL.